This T cell receptor beta chain is drawn from a study of cytomegalovirus exposure and HLA in healthy donors. The wider study: The platform used for the approximately 120 validation repertoires matched that of the roughly 720 first-cohort repertoires, a later analysis reported.

Of note for this clone: Its antigen is not known.

Data came from immunoSEQ multiplex PCR; TCRdb stores just in-frame clones and leaves some out. The data show some 190,000 clones, 86% seen once. Study-wide results and caveats: The study put 150 to 200 TCR beta chains on its list as cytomegalovirus-associated. The classifier reportedly diagnosed cytomegalovirus status with high specificity and sensitivity. Generally TCR sequences proved uncommon, though certain public TCRs appeared in numerous donors.

The CDR3 has 13 amino acids. V dropped 5 bases and J dropped 9 bases, with 16 bases sitting between them. The germline CDR1 and CDR2 sequences are MDHEN and SYDVKM. The specimen was PBMCs. The source is a woman between 18 and 29 years old in good health and CMV-seronegative. V is TRBV28 and J is TRBJ1-1; possible D gene TRBD1, 6 bases. The CDR3: CASSIPVGGQAFF. CDR3 sequence (DNA): TGTGCCAGCAGTATCCCCGTAGGGGGACAAGCTTTCTTT.